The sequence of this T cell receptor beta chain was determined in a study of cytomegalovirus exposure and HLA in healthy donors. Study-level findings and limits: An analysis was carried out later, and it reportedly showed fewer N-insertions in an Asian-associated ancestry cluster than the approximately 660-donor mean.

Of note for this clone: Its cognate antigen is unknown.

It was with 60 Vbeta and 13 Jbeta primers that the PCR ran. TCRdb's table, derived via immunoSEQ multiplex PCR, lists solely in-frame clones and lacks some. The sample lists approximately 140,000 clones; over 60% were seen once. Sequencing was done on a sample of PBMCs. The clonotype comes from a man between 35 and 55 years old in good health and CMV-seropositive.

The CDR3: CSVGSGPYNEQFF. The CDR3 DNA sequence: TGCAGCGTTGGGAGCGGACCCTACAATGAGCAGTTCTTC. This chain links TRBV29-1 with TRBJ2-1, with D perhaps matching TRBD2 (5 bases). This CDR3 has 13 residues. With 4 bases removed from V and 2 bases from J, the gap between germline ends came to 9 bases. Germline CDR1 and CDR2: SQVTM and ANQGSEA.